This T cell receptor beta chain was documented in a study of blood T cell repertoires in COVID-19. As for the study in general: Sites in the United States, Italy and Spain provided acute and convalescent COVID-19 samples. In each case, the material was cDNA or gDNA derived from T cells, B-cell-depleted T cells, or PBMCs.

As processed by the authors: The authors estimated nucleated cell counts from reference gene primer amplification. The table came from immunoSEQ multiplex PCR; TCRdb's copy has only in-frame clones and leaves some out. The V and J calls and clone size come from that table; D and trimming were worked out from the DNA. The table includes 80,000 to 90,000 clones, around nine tenths detected once. V shed 10 bases and J shed 7 bases, with 17 bases lying between them. Germline CDR1 is LNHDA and CDR2 is SQIVND (reference sequence). CDR3 length equals 13 residues. The clonotype originates from a man aged 35 to 55 with acute or convalescent COVID-19. The sequenced sample consisted of peripheral blood. This chain links TRBV19 with TRBJ1-5; maybe TRBD1 (5 bases). CDR3 in DNA: TGTGCCACCCAGGAGACAGACCGACAGCCCCAGCATTTT. The encoded protein is CATQETDRQPQHF.